These T cell receptor beta chains were read from a single sample in a study of blood T cells in healthy people across ages. TCRdb ran MiXCR on the 5' RACE reads and lists one entry per CDR3 protein. The data hold 650,000 to 1,000,000 distinct CDR3 sequences, with roughly 35% observed a single time. The sample taken for sequencing was blood. These receptors were taken from a man aged 18-30 years in good health. Each CDR3 is given with its conserved first and last residue. Each record gives: J gene, D gene, V gene, clone size, CDR3 length, CDR3 protein, CDR3 DNA. A D gene is named only where the DNA matches it firmly. Part of the rows lack a size; the others show once, few, many or a class for expanded clones.

TRBJ2-3,NA,TRBV2,NA,12,CASERVTDTQYF,TGTGCCAGCGAAAGGGTCACAGATACGCAGTATTTT
TRBJ2-2,NA,TRBV25-1,NA,14,CASSPFGNTGELFF,TGTGCCAGCAGTCCCTTCGGGAACACCGGGGAGCTGTTTTTT
TRBJ2-1,NA,TRBV7-2,NA,14,CASSLEWGSNEQFF,TGTGCCAGCAGCTTAGAGTGGGGCTCGAATGAGCAGTTCTTC
TRBJ2-3,NA,TRBV9,NA,15,CASSVAGAGGDTQYF,TGTGCCAGCAGCGTAGCTGGTGCAGGGGGGGATACGCAGTATTTT
TRBJ2-7,NA,TRBV3-1,NA,14,CASSQDNWAYEQYF,TGTGCCAGCAGCCAAGATAATTGGGCCTACGAGCAGTACTTC
TRBJ1-1,NA,TRBV12-3/TRBV12-4,once,15,CASSLGPPGDTEAFF,TGTGCCAGCAGCCTAGGGCCCCCCGGGGACACTGAAGCTTTCTTT
TRBJ1-6,NA,TRBV25-1,NA,13,CASSEGYNSPLHF,TGTGCCAGCAGTGAGGGCTACAATTCACCCCTCCACTTT
TRBJ2-1,NA,TRBV10-3,few,15,CAISLKGMGYNEQFF,TGTGCCATCAGTTTAAAGGGGATGGGCTACAATGAGCAGTTCTTC
TRBJ2-1,NA,TRBV12-3/TRBV12-4,many,14,CASRRQETDNEQFF,TGTGCCAGCAGAAGACAGGAAACCGACAATGAGCAGTTCTTC
TRBJ2-1,NA,TRBV6-2/TRBV6-3,NA,15,CASSSHEPHFEEQFF,TGTGCCAGCAGTTCGCATGAACCACACTTCGAGGAGCAGTTCTTC
TRBJ2-7,NA,TRBV21-1,few,17,CASSKGLGANSYNEQYF,TGTGCCAGCAGCAAAGGGCTGGGAGCAAACTCCTACAATGAGCAGTACTTC
TRBJ1-5,TRBD1,TRBV4-1,few,15,CASSRIQGASQPQHF,TGCGCCAGCAGCCGGATACAGGGGGCTAGTCAGCCCCAGCATTTT
TRBJ2-5,TRBD2,TRBV12-3/TRBV12-4,NA,16,CASSLNSGGAGETQYF,TGTGCCAGCAGTTTGAATAGCGGGGGGGCCGGAGAGACCCAGTACTTC
TRBJ2-3,NA,TRBV6-2/TRBV6-3,NA,13,CASSQDRLVSQYF,TGTGCCAGCAGCCAAGATCGTCTAGTATCCCAGTATTTT
TRBJ2-2,NA,TRBV12-3/TRBV12-4,NA,17,CASSSDSYGANTGELFF,TGTGCCAGCAGTTCGGACAGTTATGGGGCCAACACCGGGGAGCTGTTTTTT
TRBJ2-3,NA,TRBV5-5,NA,15,CASSLRPGSTDTQYF,TGTGCCAGCAGCTTGCGTCCCGGGAGCACAGATACGCAGTATTTT
TRBJ2-1,NA,TRBV27,many,17,CASSFGTPAYSYNEQFF,TGTGCCAGCAGTTTCGGGACACCCGCATACTCCTACAATGAGCAGTTCTTC
TRBJ2-1,NA,TRBV14,NA,14,CASSEQLSINEQFF,TGTGCCAGCAGCGAACAGCTCTCTATCAATGAGCAGTTCTTC
TRBJ2-7,NA,TRBV5-1,NA,14,CASSEDRLVYEQYF,TGCGCCAGCAGCGAGGACCGTTTGGTCTACGAGCAGTACTTC
TRBJ2-2,TRBD2,TRBV7-2,few,13,CASGGLDTGELFF,TGTGCCAGCGGAGGACTAGACACCGGGGAGCTGTTTTTT
TRBJ1-6,NA,TRBV4-3,few,15,CASSHIDSYNSPLHF,TGCGCCAGCAGCCATATCGACTCCTATAATTCACCCCTCCACTTT
TRBJ2-7,NA,TRBV4-1,NA,14,CASSQRTGYDEQYF,TGCGCCAGCAGCCAAAGGACGGGGTATGACGAGCAGTACTTC
TRBJ1-2,TRBD1,TRBV27,many,15,CASSLTPGGMRGYTF,TGTGCCAGCAGCCTAACCCCAGGGGGGATGCGTGGCTACACCTTC
TRBJ2-3,NA,TRBV5-1,once,15,CASSPDQAAHDTQYF,TGCGCCAGCAGCCCTGACCAGGCCGCACATGATACGCAGTATTTT
TRBJ1-2,NA,TRBV6-5,many,13,CASSYLRGLGYTF,TGTGCCAGCAGTTACTTACGGGGGCTCGGCTACACCTTC
TRBJ1-4,NA,TRBV12-3/TRBV12-4,many,14,CASSLGLTNEKLFF,TGTGCCAGCAGTTTAGGCCTTACTAATGAAAAACTGTTTTTT
TRBJ2-1,TRBD2,TRBV4-3,once,15,CAGSPVWGGNNEQFF,TGCGCCGGCAGCCCCGTTTGGGGGGGTAACAATGAGCAGTTCTTC
TRBJ1-2,NA,TRBV5-5,few,15,CASSFGNTLNYGYTF,TGTGCCAGCAGCTTTGGAAACACTCTTAACTATGGCTACACCTTC
TRBJ1-2,NA,TRBV20-1,NA,14,CSAIPQGDNYGYTF,TGCAGTGCCATACCCCAGGGCGATAACTATGGCTACACCTTC
TRBJ1-1,NA,TRBV20-1,NA,11,CSASWQYEAFF,TGCAGTGCTAGTTGGCAGTATGAAGCTTTCTTT
TRBJ2-7,NA,TRBV2,few,15,CASSDLLQFYNEQYF,TGTGCCAGCAGTGACCTTTTACAGTTCTACAATGAGCAGTACTTC
TRBJ1-6,NA,TRBV12-3/TRBV12-4,NA,12,CVSSPSGSPLHF,TGTGTCAGCAGCCCCTCTGGGTCACCCCTCCACTTT
TRBJ1-2,TRBD1,TRBV5-1,NA,13,CASALQGGEGCTF,TGCGCCAGCGCCCTACAGGGGGGAGAAGGCTGCACCTTC
TRBJ1-3,TRBD1,TRBV5-1,NA,15,CASSFGDRGDDTIYF,TGCGCCAGCAGCTTTGGGGACAGGGGTGACGACACCATATATTTT
TRBJ2-1,TRBD1,TRBV6-2/TRBV6-3,few,15,CASSLWDRADNEQFF,TGTGCCAGCAGTTTGTGGGACAGAGCGGACAATGAGCAGTTCTTC
TRBJ2-5,NA,TRBV12-3/TRBV12-4,few,18,CASSSSDLVLGGGETQYF,TGTGCCAGCAGCTCTTCGGACCTCGTATTAGGGGGGGGAGAGACCCAGTACTTC
TRBJ2-7,TRBD2,TRBV15,many,16,CATSRDTGGPAAEQYF,TGTGCCACCAGCAGAGACACGGGAGGGCCGGCCGCCGAGCAGTACTTC
TRBJ1-1,NA,TRBV20-1,NA,13,CSARSNPGTEAFF,TGCAGTGCTAGGTCCAACCCGGGCACTGAAGCTTTCTTT
TRBJ2-1,NA,TRBV10-1,NA,13,CASSESRYNEQFF,TGCGCCAGCAGTGAGTCGCGGTACAATGAGCAGTTCTTC
TRBJ2-7,NA,TRBV5-1,NA,15,CASSPDVSSYNEQYF,TGCGCCAGCAGCCCTGACGTTAGCTCCTACAATGAGCAGTACTTC
TRBJ2-3,NA,TRBV28,NA,14,CASSQGSVWQPQYF,TGTGCCAGCAGTCAGGGTTCCGTTTGGCAGCCCCAGTATTTT
TRBJ1-5,NA,TRBV7-2,NA,17,CASSPFVSSHSNQSQHF,TGTGCCAGTAGCCCTTTTGTAAGCTCCCATAGCAATCAGTCCCAGCATTTT
TRBJ2-4,NA,TRBV20-1,NA,17,CSAPGFGAVLAKNIQYF,TGCAGTGCTCCAGGATTCGGGGCGGTTCTCGCCAAAAACATTCAGTACTTC
TRBJ1-2,TRBD1,TRBV29-1,NA,13,CSAQTGGGYGYTF,TGCAGTGCACAGACAGGGGGCGGCTATGGCTACACCTTC